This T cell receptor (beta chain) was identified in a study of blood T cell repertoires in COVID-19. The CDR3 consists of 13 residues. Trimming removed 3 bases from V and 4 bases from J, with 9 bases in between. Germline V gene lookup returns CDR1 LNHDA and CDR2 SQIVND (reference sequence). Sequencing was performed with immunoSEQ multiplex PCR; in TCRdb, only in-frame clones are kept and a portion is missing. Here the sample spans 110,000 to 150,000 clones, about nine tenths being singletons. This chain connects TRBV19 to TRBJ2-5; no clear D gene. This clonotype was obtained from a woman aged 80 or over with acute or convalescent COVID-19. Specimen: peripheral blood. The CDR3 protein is CASSITQRETQYF. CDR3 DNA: TGTGCCAGTAGTATCACTCAGCGAGAGACCCAGTACTTC.